The clone carrying this T cell receptor (beta chain) turned up a few times. Its antigen remains unknown. The data stem from a study of T cells in Graves' hyperthyroidism and ophthalmopathy. Findings and caveats of the study: The model forecast ophthalmopathy, anticipating it by a median roughly 6.3 months before onset.

In germline, CDR1 is KGHDR, CDR2 SFDVKD. V dropped 9 bases and J dropped 4 bases, with 12 bases sitting between them. CDR3 length: 13 amino acids. RNA transcripts gave rise to amplified TCR beta CDR3 regions. In the first-round RT-PCR of the TCR CDR3, the HTBI primer set was used. In TCRdb, the multiplex PCR reads were re-called with MiXCR into one record per CDR3 protein. Seen here are approximately 320,000 distinct CDR3 sequences, over 15% observed once, and the top ten hold around a third. The clonotype comes from a man aged 30-40 years with Graves' hyperthyroidism. The chain carries TRBV24-1 and TRBJ2-1; D may be TRBD2 (5 bases). Sequenced sample: blood. CDR3 coding DNA: TGTGCCACCCGGTCCGGGGAATACAATGAGCAGTTCTTC. Its translation: CATRSGEYNEQFF.